A selection of T cell receptor beta chains follows, all from one sample in a study of beta chain features in type 1 diabetes. Assay: immunoSEQ multiplex PCR; the TCRdb copy retains only in-frame clones and omits some. The sample has some 150,000 clones; roughly 9% are singletons. Specimen: central memory CD4+ T cells from blood. These receptor sequences come from a woman in her thirties with type 1 diabetes. The CDR3 runs from the conserved cysteine through the conserved F or W. The D gene is left open where the match is weak. Size values are once, few and many counts, or a class for expanded clones, and some rows have none.

d_gene	v_gene	j_gene	abundance	CDR3aa	CDR3nt
TRBD1	TRBV5-4	TRBJ2-3	-	CASSPGQGNRDTQYF	TGTGCCAGCAGCCCGGGACAGGGGAATCGAGATACGCAGTATTTT
-	TRBV6-1	TRBJ2-2	-	CASSIDSSNTGELFF	TGTGCCAGCAGTATAGACTCTTCGAACACCGGGGAGCTGTTTTTT
TRBD2	TRBV7-3	TRBJ2-1	-	CASSLSARGLAGGNEQFF	TGTGCCAGCAGCTTAAGCGCGAGGGGACTAGCGGGAGGGAATGAGCAGTTCTTC
TRBD2	TRBV19	TRBJ2-2	-	CASTVAGTSGTRGELFF	TGTGCCAGTACCGTTGCCGGGACTAGCGGGACCCGCGGGGAGCTGTTTTTT
TRBD2	TRBV19	TRBJ2-1	-	CASSRGLAGGGVYNEQFF	TGTGCCAGTAGCCGGGGACTAGCGGGAGGCGGGGTATACAATGAGCAGTTCTTC
TRBD2	TRBV9	TRBJ2-7	many	CASSVGGSYEQYF	TGTGCCAGCAGCGTGGGCGGGAGCTACGAGCAGTACTTC
TRBD1	TRBV7-9	TRBJ1-2	-	CASSRQGAQDGYTF	TGTGCCAGCAGCCGACAGGGGGCGCAGGATGGCTACACCTTC
-	TRBV25-1	TRBJ1-2	-	CASSPSVSGLPRYGYTF	TGTGCCAGCAGTCCAAGTGTATCGGGACTGCCTCGCTATGGCTACACCTTC
-	TRBV28	TRBJ1-1	few	CASSLEERYNTEAFF	TGTGCCAGCAGTCTCGAGGAACGATACAACACTGAAGCTTTCTTT
TRBD1	TRBV7-9	TRBJ1-1	-	CASSPQDRGAFF	TGTGCCAGCAGCCCCCAGGACAGGGGAGCTTTCTTT
-	TRBV30	TRBJ1-5	few	CAWRRTANQPQHF	TGTGCCTGGAGGAGGACTGCGAATCAGCCCCAGCATTTT
TRBD2	TRBV6-1	TRBJ2-7	few	CALGIDGRPEQYF	TGTGCCCTTGGAATAGACGGGAGGCCCGAGCAGTACTTC
-	TRBV19	TRBJ1-1	few	CASSIGGARGAFF	TGTGCCAGTAGTATCGGGGGGGCGCGAGGAGCTTTCTTT
-	TRBV7-2	TRBJ2-7	few	CASSSTGPGEQYF	TGTGCCAGCAGCTCAACAGGGCCTGGCGAGCAGTACTTC
TRBD1	TRBV2	TRBJ1-1	few	CASSVTGGTEAFF	TGTGCCAGCAGTGTCACAGGGGGCACTGAAGCTTTCTTT
TRBD1	TRBV7-3	TRBJ1-1	-	CASSSHRGTEAFF	TGTGCCAGCAGCTCGCACAGGGGAACTGAAGCTTTCTTT
-	TRBV6-4	TRBJ2-1	-	CASSDGSSDEQFF	TGTGCCAGCAGTGACGGTAGCAGCGATGAGCAGTTCTTC
-	TRBV7-8	TRBJ2-3	-	CASSSPILLGPQYF	TGTGCCAGCAGCTCGCCCATTCTACTAGGTCCGCAGTATTTT
TRBD2	TRBV7-3	TRBJ2-1	-	CASSLLAGRYNEQFF	TGTGCCAGCAGCTTACTAGCGGGGAGATACAATGAGCAGTTCTTC
-	TRBV4-2	TRBJ2-1	few	CASSLTSAAYNEQFF	TGTGCCAGCAGCCTGACCAGCGCTGCCTACAATGAGCAGTTCTTC
-	TRBV9	TRBJ1-4	-	CASSPRTALNEKLFF	TGTGCCAGCAGCCCTCGGACAGCCTTAAATGAAAAACTGTTTTTT
-	TRBV28	TRBJ2-1	-	CASSLFREQFF	TGTGCCAGCAGTTTATTCCGGGAGCAGTTCTTC
-	TRBV7-3	TRBJ2-3	-	CASSLRPGDTQYF	TGTGCCAGCAGCCTACGACCGGGGGATACGCAGTATTTT
TRBD2	TRBV6-5	TRBJ2-1	few	CASQSAGGVGEQFF	TGTGCCAGCCAATCGGCGGGAGGGGTTGGTGAGCAGTTCTTC
TRBD1	TRBV11-2	TRBJ1-2	few	CASSLEWTGGGYTF	TGCGCCAGCAGCTTAGAGTGGACAGGGGGCGGCTACACCTTC
-	TRBV9	TRBJ1-3	few	CASSVTAGNTIYF	TGTGCCAGCAGCGTAACAGCTGGAAACACCATATATTTT
-	TRBV11-1	TRBJ1-2	-	CASSLRTADYGYTF	TGTGCCAGCAGCTTGAGGACAGCAGACTATGGCTACACCTTC
TRBD1	TRBV4-1	TRBJ2-3	-	CASQRGQYTDTQYF	TGCGCCAGCCAAAGGGGACAGTACACAGATACGCAGTATTTT
-	TRBV7-6	TRBJ1-1	-	CASSLAETATEAFF	TGTGCCAGCAGCTTAGCAGAGACAGCCACTGAAGCTTTCTTT
-	TRBV18	TRBJ2-5	few	CASSPSAEETQYF	TGTGCCAGCTCGCCCTCCGCGGAAGAGACCCAGTACTTC
-	TRBV6-6	TRBJ1-1	-	CASSYSGTRGTEAFF	TGTGCCAGCAGTTACTCTGGCACACGGGGCACTGAAGCTTTCTTT
-	TRBV5-1	TRBJ2-5	few	CASSPLEPQETQYF	TGCGCCAGCAGCCCCCTAGAGCCTCAAGAGACCCAGTACTTC
-	TRBV4-1	TRBJ2-3	-	CASSQDREGTDTQYF	TGCGCCAGCAGCCAAGATAGGGAGGGCACAGATACGCAGTATTTT
-	TRBV5-1	TRBJ2-3	-	CASSLGLEEHTDTQYF	TGCGCCAGCAGCTTGGGACTAGAAGAGCACACAGATACGCAGTATTTT
-	TRBV10-3	TRBJ1-2	-	CAISDGQNYGYTF	TGTGCCATCAGTGACGGACAGAACTATGGCTACACCTTC
-	TRBV18	TRBJ2-5	-	CASSPQDQETQYF	TGTGCCAGCTCACCGCAGGACCAAGAGACCCAGTACTTC
-	TRBV30	TRBJ1-2	few	CAWSAEDSLGYTF	TGTGCCTGGAGTGCGGAGGACTCTCTTGGCTACACCTTC
-	TRBV7-3	TRBJ2-2	-	CASSPRLVGGELFF	TGTGCCAGCAGCCCCCGTCTAGTCGGCGGGGAGCTGTTTTTT
-	TRBV30	TRBJ1-2	few	CAWSGQGGYGYTF	TGTGCCTGGAGCGGTCAGGGTGGCTATGGCTACACCTTC
-	TRBV5-1	TRBJ2-7	-	CASSYLAGSSYEQYF	TGCGCCAGCAGCTATCTTGCGGGAAGCTCCTACGAGCAGTACTTC
-	TRBV27	TRBJ2-3	-	CASSLAGSDTQYF	TGTGCCAGCAGTTTGGCGGGATCAGATACGCAGTATTTT
-	TRBV29-1	TRBJ1-1	-	CSVQGSFRTGTEAFF	TGCAGCGTCCAGGGTAGTTTCCGCACGGGCACTGAAGCTTTCTTT
TRBD2	TRBV7-9	TRBJ2-3	-	CASSLRLAGGPTDTQYF	TGTGCCAGCAGCTTAAGACTAGCGGGAGGGCCCACAGATACGCAGTATTTT
TRBD1	TRBV29-1	TRBJ1-1	few	CSVSEGGDTEAFF	TGCAGCGTGTCCGAAGGGGGCGACACTGAAGCTTTCTTT
TRBD1	TRBV28	TRBJ2-1	-	CASSFPSIPGQGYNEQFF	TGTGCCAGCAGTTTCCCCTCTATCCCGGGACAGGGGTACAATGAGCAGTTCTTC
TRBD1	TRBV7-2	TRBJ1-2	few	CASNLLGQNYGYTF	TGTGCCAGCAATTTACTGGGACAGAACTATGGCTACACCTTC
-	TRBV21-1	TRBJ1-1	few	CASSGQGTEAFF	TGTGCCAGCAGCGGCCAGGGCACTGAAGCTTTCTTT
-	TRBV6-5	TRBJ1-5	-	CASSYSGWQPQHF	TGTGCCAGCAGTTACTCCGGGTGGCAGCCCCAGCATTTT
-	TRBV2	TRBJ1-1	few	CASSEARGKSEAFF	TGTGCCAGCAGTGAAGCGCGTGGTAAAAGCGAAGCTTTCTTT
TRBD2	TRBV9	TRBJ2-5	-	CASSVDQRGQETQYF	TGTGCCAGCAGCGTAGATCAGCGGGGACAAGAGACCCAGTACTTC
-	TRBV14	TRBJ2-5	few	CASSLLDQETQYF	TGTGCCAGCAGCCTCCTCGACCAAGAGACCCAGTACTTC
TRBD2	TRBV11-2	TRBJ2-5	-	CASSLSPRVAGRETQYF	TGTGCCAGCAGCTTATCGCCGAGAGTAGCGGGAAGGGAGACCCAGTACTTC
-	TRBV27	TRBJ2-5	-	CASSQDYEETQYF	TGTGCCAGCAGTCAAGACTACGAGGAGACCCAGTACTTC
TRBD2	TRBV27	TRBJ2-1	few	CASSLYWGGSSYNEQFF	TGTGCCAGCAGTTTATACTGGGGCGGGAGCTCCTACAATGAGCAGTTCTTC
-	TRBV18	TRBJ2-7	-	CASSPQGNVYEQYF	TGTGCCAGCTCACCCCAGGGGAATGTGTACGAGCAGTACTTC